This TCR beta chain appears in the sequencing data of a study of shared clonotypes between healthy human individuals. The V and J ends lost 3 bases and 7 bases respectively, with 16 bases between them. CDR1 is MDHEN and CDR2 is SYDVKM in the germline V gene. There are 15 residues in the CDR3. Assay used: immunoSEQ multiplex PCR; TCRdb lists only in-frame clones, some missing. Altogether 600,000 or so clones are present, roughly 95% being singletons, with the ten largest covering 0.11%. The naive CD8 population came from CD45RO-negative cells selected for CCR7, without terminally differentiated effector memory CD45RA+ cells.

Material for sequencing was naive CD8+ T cells sorted from blood. The TCR was taken from a woman in her 30s in good health. V and J are TRBV28 and TRBJ1-5, with D possibly being TRBD1 (6 bases). The chain's CDR3 is CASSFVRGVRQPQHF. CDR3 bases: TGTGCCAGCAGTTTTGTCAGGGGCGTCCGGCAGCCCCAGCATTTT.